These T cell receptor beta chains were read from a single sample in a study of blood T cell repertoires in COVID-19. Libraries were prepared by immunoSEQ multiplex PCR; TCRdb keeps only in-frame clonotypes and omits some of them. The sample holds 200,000 to 250,000 clones, around 82% seen once. The sequenced sample consisted of peripheral blood. The receptors were gathered from an elderly woman with acute or convalescent COVID-19. Each CDR3 is given with its conserved first and last residue. The D gene is left open where the match is weak. Some rows mark clone size as missing; the rest say once, few, many or name a class of expanded clone.

v_gene: TRBV9; j_gene: TRBJ1-3; abundance: NA; d_gene: NA; CDR3aa: CASSVAVSSGNTIYF; CDR3nt: TGTGCCAGCAGCGTAGCTGTCAGCTCTGGAAACACCATATATTTT
v_gene: TRBV6-1; j_gene: TRBJ2-7; abundance: NA; d_gene: TRBD1; CDR3aa: CASSESADRLNEQYF; CDR3nt: TGTGCCAGCAGTGAGTCCGCGGACAGGCTCAACGAGCAGTACTTC
v_gene: TRBV15; j_gene: TRBJ1-1; abundance: once; d_gene: NA; CDR3aa: CATSRDRQKMAEAFF; CDR3nt: TGTGCCACCAGCAGAGATAGACAGAAGATGGCTGAAGCTTTCTTT
v_gene: TRBV6-2/TRBV6-3; j_gene: TRBJ1-5; abundance: NA; d_gene: NA; CDR3aa: CASSYLLAGGRSNQPQHF; CDR3nt: TGTGCCAGCAGTTACCTCCTCGCCGGGGGGCGCAGCAATCAGCCCCAGCATTTT
v_gene: TRBV3-1/TRBV3-2; j_gene: TRBJ1-2; abundance: NA; d_gene: NA; CDR3aa: CASSQAPFERGYFNYGYTF; CDR3nt: TGTGCCAGCAGCCAAGCCCCTTTCGAAAGGGGGTACTTTAACTATGGCTACACCTTC
v_gene: TRBV7-2; j_gene: TRBJ2-7; abundance: NA; d_gene: TRBD2; CDR3aa: CASSLGRGSSYEQYF; CDR3nt: TGTGCCAGCAGCTTGGGGAGGGGCAGCTCCTACGAGCAGTACTTC
v_gene: TRBV15; j_gene: TRBJ1-2; abundance: once; d_gene: NA; CDR3aa: CATSRDLQGGGYTF; CDR3nt: TGTGCCACCAGCAGAGATCTGCAGGGTGGCGGCTACACCTTC
v_gene: TRBV29-1; j_gene: TRBJ1-2; abundance: NA; d_gene: NA; CDR3aa: CSVDDWLEDGYTF; CDR3nt: TGCAGCGTTGATGATTGGTTGGAGGATGGCTACACCTTC
v_gene: TRBV2; j_gene: TRBJ1-2; abundance: NA; d_gene: TRBD1; CDR3aa: CASTERGLHYGYTF; CDR3nt: TGTGCCAGCACCGAAAGGGGGCTACACTATGGCTACACCTTC
v_gene: TRBV11-3; j_gene: TRBJ2-1; abundance: NA; d_gene: TRBD1; CDR3aa: CASSLEGQYKQFF; CDR3nt: TGTGCCAGCAGCTTAGAGGGACAGTATAAGCAGTTCTTC
v_gene: TRBV6-2/TRBV6-3; j_gene: TRBJ1-5; abundance: NA; d_gene: NA; CDR3aa: CASSYGGGGQPQHF; CDR3nt: TGTGCCAGCAGTTATGGTGGAGGAGGCCAGCCCCAGCATTTT
v_gene: TRBV2; j_gene: TRBJ1-6; abundance: NA; d_gene: TRBD1; CDR3aa: CASSFGTDNSPLHF; CDR3nt: TGTGCCAGCAGTTTCGGGACAGATAATTCACCCCTCCACTTT
v_gene: TRBV19; j_gene: TRBJ1-2; abundance: few; d_gene: NA; CDR3aa: CASSREGIPSYGYTF; CDR3nt: TGTGCCAGTAGCCGCGAAGGAATTCCTAGCTATGGCTACACCTTC
v_gene: TRBV29-1; j_gene: TRBJ2-7; abundance: NA; d_gene: NA; CDR3aa: CSVWTAYEQYF; CDR3nt: TGCAGCGTCTGGACAGCCTACGAGCAGTACTTC
v_gene: TRBV27; j_gene: TRBJ2-7; abundance: NA; d_gene: NA; CDR3aa: CASSLRLTPYEQYF; CDR3nt: TGTGCCAGCAGTCTTAGACTTACCCCCTACGAGCAGTACTTC
v_gene: TRBV12-3/TRBV12-4; j_gene: TRBJ1-2; abundance: once; d_gene: NA; CDR3aa: CASSLDSSYGYTF; CDR3nt: TGTGCCAGCAGTTTGGACTCCTCCTATGGCTACACCTTC
v_gene: TRBV5-1; j_gene: TRBJ2-5; abundance: NA; d_gene: TRBD1; CDR3aa: CASSWTGVPQETQYF; CDR3nt: TGCGCCAGCAGCTGGACAGGGGTCCCCCAAGAGACCCAGTACTTC
v_gene: TRBV7-2; j_gene: TRBJ2-7; abundance: NA; d_gene: TRBD2; CDR3aa: CASKRGLASYEQYF; CDR3nt: TGTGCCAGCAAACGGGGACTAGCGTCATACGAGCAGTACTTC
v_gene: TRBV18; j_gene: TRBJ1-5; abundance: NA; d_gene: TRBD1; CDR3aa: CASSPGTGEQPQHF; CDR3nt: TGTGCCAGCTCGCCTGGGACAGGGGAACAGCCCCAGCATTTT
v_gene: TRBV19; j_gene: TRBJ1-4; abundance: NA; d_gene: NA; CDR3aa: CASSRKTGWEEKLFF; CDR3nt: TGTGCCAGTAGTAGGAAAACAGGGTGGGAAGAAAAACTGTTTTTT
v_gene: TRBV5-1; j_gene: TRBJ2-1; abundance: NA; d_gene: TRBD2; CDR3aa: CASSLAPGGRDEQFF; CDR3nt: TGCGCCAGCAGCTTGGCACCCGGGGGGAGGGATGAGCAGTTCTTC
v_gene: TRBV5-1; j_gene: TRBJ2-1; abundance: NA; d_gene: NA; CDR3aa: CASSPTVQTLYSYNEQFF; CDR3nt: TGCGCCAGCAGCCCTACTGTGCAGACTCTCTACTCCTACAATGAGCAGTTCTTC
v_gene: TRBV3-1/TRBV3-2; j_gene: TRBJ2-1; abundance: NA; d_gene: NA; CDR3aa: CASSQYVPGRNEQFF; CDR3nt: TGTGCCAGCAGCCAATATGTTCCAGGGCGCAATGAGCAGTTCTTC
v_gene: TRBV19; j_gene: TRBJ1-3; abundance: NA; d_gene: NA; CDR3aa: CASSIQQLIGNTIYF; CDR3nt: TGTGCCAGTAGTATCCAGCAACTAATCGGAAACACCATATATTTT
v_gene: TRBV6-1; j_gene: TRBJ1-2; abundance: NA; d_gene: NA; CDR3aa: CASSELGADRQGGYTF; CDR3nt: TGTGCCAGCAGTGAATTGGGGGCAGACAGGCAAGGGGGCTACACCTTC
v_gene: TRBV2; j_gene: TRBJ1-1; abundance: NA; d_gene: NA; CDR3aa: CASSLRGRDTEAFF; CDR3nt: TGTGCCAGCAGTTTAAGGGGCAGGGACACTGAAGCTTTCTTT
v_gene: TRBV19; j_gene: TRBJ2-7; abundance: few; d_gene: NA; CDR3aa: CASGQGHEQYF; CDR3nt: TGTGCCAGCGGACAAGGGCACGAGCAGTACTTC
v_gene: TRBV5-1; j_gene: TRBJ2-1; abundance: few; d_gene: TRBD1; CDR3aa: CASSSRTGSYNEQFF; CDR3nt: TGCGCCAGCAGCTCCCGGACAGGGTCCTACAATGAGCAGTTCTTC
v_gene: TRBV5-1; j_gene: TRBJ1-1; abundance: NA; d_gene: TRBD1; CDR3aa: CASSLQGTEAFF; CDR3nt: TGCGCCAGCAGCTTACAGGGGACTGAAGCTTTCTTT
v_gene: TRBV23-1; j_gene: TRBJ2-3; abundance: NA; d_gene: TRBD1; CDR3aa: CASSQYGKAGTGPLPPTATQYF; CDR3nt: TGCGCCAGCAGTCAATATGGGAAAGCCGGGACAGGTCCCCTACCCCCCACAGCAACGCAGTATTTT
v_gene: TRBV19; j_gene: TRBJ1-5; abundance: once; d_gene: TRBD1; CDR3aa: CASSRGGYVRQGTQPQHF; CDR3nt: TGTGCCAGTAGTCGGGGGGGGTACGTGAGACAGGGTACGCAGCCCCAGCATTTT
v_gene: TRBV7-3; j_gene: TRBJ1-5; abundance: few; d_gene: NA; CDR3aa: CASSPNDGQPQHF; CDR3nt: TGTGCCAGCAGCCCAAACGACGGGCAGCCCCAGCATTTT
v_gene: TRBV19; j_gene: TRBJ2-1; abundance: NA; d_gene: NA; CDR3aa: CASSIDGLPYNEQFF; CDR3nt: TGTGCCAGTAGTATAGACGGACTACCTTACAATGAGCAGTTCTTC
v_gene: TRBV18; j_gene: TRBJ2-7; abundance: NA; d_gene: TRBD2; CDR3aa: CASSGTSGGTVYEQYF; CDR3nt: TGTGCCAGCTCAGGGACTAGCGGGGGTACCGTCTACGAGCAGTACTTC
v_gene: TRBV7-2; j_gene: TRBJ1-1; abundance: NA; d_gene: NA; CDR3aa: CASSLGRMNTEAFF; CDR3nt: TGTGCCAGCAGCTTGGGCCGGATGAACACTGAAGCTTTCTTT
v_gene: TRBV5-1; j_gene: TRBJ1-6; abundance: NA; d_gene: TRBD1; CDR3aa: CASTGGDRVGSPLHF; CDR3nt: TGCGCCAGCACCGGCGGGGACAGGGTCGGTTCACCCCTCCACTTT
v_gene: TRBV7-9; j_gene: TRBJ1-1; abundance: NA; d_gene: NA; CDR3aa: CASSLASGITEAFF; CDR3nt: TGTGCCAGCAGCTTAGCGTCAGGGATTACTGAAGCTTTCTTT
v_gene: TRBV9; j_gene: TRBJ1-1; abundance: few; d_gene: NA; CDR3aa: CASSASGLQNTEAFF; CDR3nt: TGTGCCAGCAGCGCCTCGGGACTGCAGAACACTGAAGCTTTCTTT
v_gene: TRBV19; j_gene: TRBJ1-6; abundance: once; d_gene: NA; CDR3aa: CASSSTPGAYNSPLHF; CDR3nt: TGTGCCAGTAGCTCGACCCCAGGGGCTTATAATTCACCCCTCCACTTT
v_gene: TRBV3-1/TRBV3-2; j_gene: TRBJ1-5; abundance: NA; d_gene: TRBD1; CDR3aa: CASSQGKGARVVNQPQHF; CDR3nt: TGTGCCAGCAGCCAAGGGAAGGGGGCGAGGGTCGTCAATCAGCCCCAGCATTTT
v_gene: TRBV20-1; j_gene: TRBJ1-2; abundance: NA; d_gene: NA; CDR3aa: CSASTGGADGYTF; CDR3nt: TGCAGTGCTAGTACGGGGGGCGCGGATGGCTACACCTTC
v_gene: TRBV28; j_gene: TRBJ1-2; abundance: NA; d_gene: NA; CDR3aa: CASSLSGYGYTF; CDR3nt: TGTGCCAGCAGTTTAAGCGGTTATGGCTACACCTTC
v_gene: TRBV19; j_gene: TRBJ2-3; abundance: NA; d_gene: TRBD2; CDR3aa: CASSSGGSTDTQYF; CDR3nt: TGTGCCAGTAGTAGCGGGGGTTCCACAGATACGCAGTATTTT
v_gene: TRBV5-1; j_gene: TRBJ2-5; abundance: NA; d_gene: TRBD1; CDR3aa: CASSLPGTGVRETQYF; CDR3nt: TGCGCCAGCAGCTTGCCCGGGACAGGGGTTCGAGAGACCCAGTACTTC
v_gene: TRBV7-2; j_gene: TRBJ2-1; abundance: NA; d_gene: TRBD1; CDR3aa: CASSFGTGGYNEQFF; CDR3nt: TGTGCCAGCAGCTTCGGGACAGGGGGGTACAATGAGCAGTTCTTC